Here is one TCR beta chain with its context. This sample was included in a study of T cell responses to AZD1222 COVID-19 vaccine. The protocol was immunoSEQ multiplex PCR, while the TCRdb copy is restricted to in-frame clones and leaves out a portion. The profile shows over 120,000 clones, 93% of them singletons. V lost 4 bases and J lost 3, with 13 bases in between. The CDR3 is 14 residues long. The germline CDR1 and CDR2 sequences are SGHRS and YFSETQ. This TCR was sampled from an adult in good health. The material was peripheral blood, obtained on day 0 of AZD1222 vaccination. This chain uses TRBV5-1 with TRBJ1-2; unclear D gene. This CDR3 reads CASSPISRYYGYTF. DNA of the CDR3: TGCGCCAGCAGCCCGATTTCCAGATACTATGGCTACACCTTC. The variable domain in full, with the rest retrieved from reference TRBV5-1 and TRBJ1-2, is KAGVTQTPRYLIKTRGQQVTLSCSPISGHRSVSWYQQTPGQGLQFLFEYFSETQRNKGNFPGRFSGRQFSNSRSEMNVSTLELGDSALYLCASSPISRYYGYTFGSGTRLTVV.